The 27 T cell receptor beta chains below all came from one sample that was sequenced in a study of blood T cell repertoires in COVID-19. Only in-frame clones appear in the TCRdb table, and some are missing; sequencing was by immunoSEQ multiplex PCR. The table has 130,000 or so clones, about 86% seen once. The specimen sequenced was peripheral blood. The receptors were sampled from a woman aged 60-70 years with acute or convalescent COVID-19.

V usage is TRBV5-1 and J usage is TRBJ2-3; 14 bases are a match to TRBD2. Germline V gene sequence: CDR1 SGHRS, CDR2 YFSETQ. With 4 bases clipped from V and 3 bases from J, the junction kept 7 bases outside the gene matches. The CDR3 sequence is 17 residues long. In DNA form, the CDR3 reads TGCGCCAGCAGCCTACAGCGACTAGCGGGGGGGACAGATACGCAGTATTTT. Amino acids: CASSLQRLAGGTDTQYF.

This sequence joins TRBV28 and TRBJ2-1; TRBD2 agrees at 7 bases. Looked up from germline, CDR1 is MDHEN and CDR2 is SYDVKM. The CDR3 has 14 amino acids. After removal of 4 bases from V and 7 bases from J, the junction contained 7 bases not matched to a gene. CDR3 sequence (DNA): TGTGCCAGCAGTTCCCCCGGGGGGTGGAATGAGCAGTTCTTC. Translating gives CASSSPGGWNEQFF. The full variable domain, its missing parts supplied by reference TRBV28 and TRBJ2-1, is DVKVTQSSRYLVKRTGEKVFLECVQDMDHENMFWYRQDPGLGLRLIYFSYDVKMKEKGDIPEGYSVSREKKERFSLILESASTNQTSMYLCASSSPGGWNEQFFGPGTRLTVL.

This chain links TRBV24-1 with TRBJ2-5; 7 bases are a match to TRBD2. The CDR3 length is 16 residues. The J segment lost 2 bases and the V segment lost 3 bases, leaving 8 bases of the junction unmatched. CDR1 KGHDR and CDR2 SFDVKD come from the germline V gene. In DNA form, the CDR3 reads TGTGCCACCAGTGATAGGGAGGGAGTATTACAAGAGACCCAGTACTTC. Encoded protein: CATSDREGVLQETQYF.

The gene calls are TRBV5-4 and TRBJ2-7, with D tentatively TRBD1 (5 bases). V lost 5 bases to trimming and J lost 3 bases, with 18 bases between them. The V gene's germline CDR1 is SGHNT and CDR2 YYREEE (reference sequence). The CDR3 loop spans 15 amino acids. The CDR3 reads CASSPAGKGRYEQYF. The CDR3 DNA follows: TGTGCCAGCAGTCCGGCCGGTAAGGGGCGCTACGAGCAGTACTTC.

V and J are TRBV5-1 and TRBJ1-6; D gene uncertain. Trimming removed 0 bases from V and 9 bases from J, with 10 bases in between. Germline V lookup: CDR1 SGHRS, CDR2 YFSETQ. The CDR3 is 14 residues long. The CDR3 DNA reads as TGCGCCAGCAGCTTGGCCGAGATCGGTTCACCCCTCCACTTT. It specifies CASSLAEIGSPLHF.

The genes are TRBV29-1 and TRBJ2-7; weak D call: TRBD1 (6 bases). The V end lost 7 bases, the J end lost 4 bases, and 17 bases lay between the germline ends. CDR1 SQVTM and CDR2 ANQGSEA come from the germline V gene. The CDR3 is 13 amino acids. The CDR3 loop reads CSAWLGASYEQYF. The CDR3 bases are TGCAGCGCCTGGCTGGGGGCAAGTTACGAGCAGTACTTC.

The chain recombines TRBV5-8 with TRBJ2-2; 7 bases agree with TRBD2. CDR3 size: 16 residues. Trimming cost V 4 bases and J 2 bases; bases outside gene matches: 8. Germline V gene lookup returns CDR1 SGHTS and CDR2 YDEGEE. The CDR3 loop reads CASSPGRILNTGELFF. As DNA, the CDR3 is TGTGCCAGCAGCCCCGGGAGGATCCTTAACACCGGGGAGCTGTTTTTT.

The rearrangement uses TRBV7-3 and TRBJ2-3, with D unclear. This CDR3 is 14 amino acids long. CDR1 and CDR2 (germline): SGHTA, FQGTGA. The V and J ends lost 2 bases and 4 bases respectively, with 10 bases between them. The CDR3 protein is CASSLASYADTQYF. CDR3 DNA sequence: TGTGCCAGCAGCTTAGCGAGTTACGCAGATACGCAGTATTTT.

J is TRBJ1-6 and V is TRBV6-5; 7 bases map to TRBD1. Unmatched junction bases numbered 6, after V lost 6 bases and J lost 7 bases. The germline V gene encodes CDR1 MNHEY and CDR2 SVGAGI. The CDR3 extends over 14 amino acids. CDR3 bases: TGTGCCAGCAGGGTGACAGGGTTGAATTCACCCCTCCACTTT. It specifies CASRVTGLNSPLHF.

V gene TRBV28 combines with J gene TRBJ2-7; no firm D call. The V gene lost 3 bases and the J gene lost 4 bases, with 13 bases spanning the gap. CDR1 and CDR2 (germline): MDHEN, SYDVKM. The CDR3 is 14 residues long. CDR3 amino acids: CASSLPQSHYEQYF. The CDR3 DNA reads as TGTGCCAGCAGTTTGCCCCAGTCGCATTACGAGCAGTACTTC. Variable domain in full (rest from reference TRBV28 and TRBJ2-7): DVKVTQSSRYLVKRTGEKVFLECVQDMDHENMFWYRQDPGLGLRLIYFSYDVKMKEKGDIPEGYSVSREKKERFSLILESASTNQTSMYLCASSLPQSHYEQYFGPGTRLTVT.

The rearrangement links TRBV12-5 to TRBJ2-3, with 12 bases aligning to TRBD2. The CDR3 is 14 amino acids. Looked up from germline, CDR1 is LGHNT and CDR2 is FRNRAP. The ends lost 6 bases at V and 4 bases at J; junction bases unmatched: 2. CDR3 amino acids: CASGPSGGADTQYF. The CDR3 coding sequence is TGTGCTAGTGGCCCTAGCGGGGGGGCAGATACGCAGTATTTT.

This sequence joins TRBV9 and TRBJ1-2; the match to TRBD1 covers 10 bases. Germline V lookup: CDR1 SGDLS, CDR2 YYNGEE. After removal of 2 bases from V and 6 bases from J, the junction contained 4 bases not matched to a gene. The CDR3 is 14 amino acids. The CDR3, as DNA: TGTGCCAGCAGCGTTGAGGGACAGGGGAATGGCTACACCTTC. Protein sequence: CASSVEGQGNGYTF.

The chain has TRBV2 and TRBJ2-2, with 13 nucleotides matching TRBD2. V gave up 7 bases and J gave up 4 bases; unmatched junction bases: 9. This CDR3 contains 17 residues. The germline V gene encodes CDR1 SNHLY and CDR2 FYNNEI. CDR3 in amino acids: CASIQGLAGTLTGELFF. In DNA form, the CDR3 reads TGTGCCAGCATCCAGGGACTAGCGGGGACCCTCACCGGGGAGCTGTTTTTT.

The rearrangement links TRBV11-3 to TRBJ2-2; 8 bases are a match to TRBD1. The CDR3 covers 16 residues. The germline V gene has CDR1 SGHNT and CDR2 YENEEA. With V trimmed by 3 bases and J by 4 bases, 7 bases remained unmatched. CDR3 nucleotide sequence: TGTGCCAGCAGCTTGAGGGGACAGGCGGCCACCGGGGAGCTGTTTTTT. Translating gives CASSLRGQAATGELFF.

The chain links TRBV29-1 to TRBJ2-7; D possibly corresponds to TRBD1 (6 bases). This CDR3 has 14 amino acids. The V end lost 1 base, the J end lost 0 bases, and 10 bases lay between the germline ends. Germline assignment: CDR1 SQVTM and CDR2 ANQGSEA. The CDR3 DNA reads as TGCAGCGTTGAAGTAGACAGGCGCTCCTACGAGCAGTACTTC. This sequence encodes CSVEVDRRSYEQYF.

The DNA of the CDR3 is TGTGCCAGCAGTCGTATCGGGACAGGGACTAACGAGCAGTACTTC. Its protein is CASSRIGTGTNEQYF. V gene TRBV6-5 combines with J gene TRBJ2-7; 9 bases are shared with TRBD1. V lost 5 bases to trimming and J lost 5 bases; unmatched junction nucleotides: 10. The germline CDR1 and CDR2 sequences are MNHEY and SVGAGI. The CDR3 is made up of 15 amino acids.

This chain's CDR3 is CAISESTYRTDTQYF. DNA for the CDR3: TGTGCCATCAGTGAGTCGACATACCGTACGGATACGCAGTATTTT. The chain joins TRBV10-3 to TRBJ2-3, with D uncertain. The CDR3 is made up of 15 amino acids. The germline V gene encodes CDR1 ENHRY and CDR2 SYGVKD. V lost 0 bases to trimming and J lost 6 bases, with 13 bases between them.

This CDR3 reads CASRLDRAKQYF. Here the CDR3 DNA reads TGTGCCAGCAGGCTGGACAGGGCAAAGCAGTACTTC. The chain carries TRBV6-6 and TRBJ2-7; 8 positions agree with TRBD1. The V and J ends lost 6 bases and 8 bases, in that order; junction bases with no gene match: 6. This CDR3 has 12 residues. Germline V gene sequence: CDR1 MNHNY, CDR2 SVGAGI (reference sequence).

The V call is TRBV9, the J call TRBJ1-1, with 11 bases aligning to TRBD1. The CDR3 length is 14 residues. CDR1 is SGDLS, CDR2 YYNGEE, per germline. After removal of 3 bases from V and 8 bases from J, the junction contained 6 bases not matched to a gene. CDR3 sequence reads: CASSAGQGAREAFF. The CDR3 DNA is TGTGCCAGCAGCGCAGGACAGGGGGCGAGGGAAGCTTTCTTT.

The V call is TRBV28, the J call TRBJ1-4, with no clear D. CDR3 length equals 11 residues. CDR1 and CDR2 from the germline V gene are MDHEN and SYDVKM. V was trimmed by 2 bases and J by 7 bases, leaving 2 bases between them. The DNA of the CDR3 is TGTGCCAGCAGTTTACGTGAAAAACTGTTTTTT. It specifies CASSLREKLFF.

The chain employs TRBV28 and TRBJ2-2, with a tentative D call TRBD1 (6 bases). V was pared by 3 bases and J by 1 base, with 12 bases between. CDR3 length: 16 residues. Germline loops: CDR1 MDHEN, CDR2 SYDVKM. CDR3 coding DNA: TGTGCCAGCAGTTTGAGAGGGGGTTTGAACACCGGGGAGCTGTTTTTT. The encoded protein is CASSLRGGLNTGELFF.

For the CDR3, the DNA is TGCGCCAGCAGCCAAGAAGTTAAGGACACCTACGAGCAGTACTTC. This encodes CASSQEVKDTYEQYF. V usage is TRBV4-1 and J usage is TRBJ2-7; possibly TRBD1 for D (5 bases). Germline values: CDR1 MGHRA, CDR2 YSYEKL. V gave up 0 bases and J gave up 2 bases, with 11 bases separating them. This CDR3 is 15 amino acids long.

The chain joins TRBV4-2 to TRBJ1-3; 8 nucleotides line up with TRBD1. CDR3 size: 18 residues. Germline CDR1 LGHNA, CDR2 YNFKEQ. V lost 0 bases and J lost 4; bases outside the gene matches: 11. CDR3 DNA sequence: TGTGCCAGCAGCCAAGATAAAGACAGGGGTGGTAGCGGAAACACCATATATTTT. Protein product: CASSQDKDRGGSGNTIYF.

The rearrangement uses TRBV4-2 and TRBJ1-2, with TRBD1 matching 8 bases. This CDR3 has 15 amino acids. In germline, CDR1 is LGHNA, CDR2 YNFKEQ. The J segment lost 3 bases and the V segment lost 1 base, leaving 4 bases of the junction unmatched. The CDR3 loop reads CASSQGQGHDYGYTF. DNA for the CDR3: TGTGCCAGCAGCCAAGGACAGGGGCATGACTATGGCTACACCTTC.

The rearrangement joins TRBV28 to TRBJ1-5; D ambiguous. The CDR3 extends over 15 amino acids. Germline values: CDR1 MDHEN, CDR2 SYDVKM. The V and J ends lost 1 base and 6 bases respectively, with 13 bases between them. CDR3 sequence: CASSLLRARGQPQHF. The CDR3 region has the DNA TGTGCCAGCAGTTTATTAAGGGCCCGGGGTCAGCCCCAGCATTTT.

The rearrangement uses TRBV5-8 and TRBJ2-7; 9 nucleotides line up with TRBD1. CDR3 length: 15 residues. J gave up 6 bases and V 4 bases, and 11 bases lay outside the gene matches. Germline values: CDR1 SGHTS, CDR2 YDEGEE. CDR3 bases: TGTGCCAGCAGCACCTCCAGGACAGGGGTCTCCGAGCAGTACTTC. Protein sequence: CASSTSRTGVSEQYF.

This clone appeared a single time. This rearrangement joins TRBV6-5 to TRBJ1-1, with D unclear. V was clipped by 4 bases and J by 3 bases, with 6 bases between them. Germline values: CDR1 MNHEY, CDR2 SVGAGI. The length of the CDR3 is 12 residues. This CDR3 reads CASSLRDTEAFF. DNA of the CDR3: TGTGCCAGCAGTTTGAGGGACACTGAAGCTTTCTTT.